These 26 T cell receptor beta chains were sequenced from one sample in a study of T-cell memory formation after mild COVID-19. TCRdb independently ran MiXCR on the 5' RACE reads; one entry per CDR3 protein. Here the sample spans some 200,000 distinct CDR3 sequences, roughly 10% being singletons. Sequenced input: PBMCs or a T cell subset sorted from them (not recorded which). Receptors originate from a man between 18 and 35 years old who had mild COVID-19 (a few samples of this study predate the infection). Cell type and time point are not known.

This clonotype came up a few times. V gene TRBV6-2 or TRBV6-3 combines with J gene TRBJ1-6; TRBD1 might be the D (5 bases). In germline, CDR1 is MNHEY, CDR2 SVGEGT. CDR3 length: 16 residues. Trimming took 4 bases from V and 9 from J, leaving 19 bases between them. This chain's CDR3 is CASSSTIRVIASPLHF. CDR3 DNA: TGTGCCAGCAGTTCGACCATCAGGGTAATTGCTTCACCCCTCCACTTT.

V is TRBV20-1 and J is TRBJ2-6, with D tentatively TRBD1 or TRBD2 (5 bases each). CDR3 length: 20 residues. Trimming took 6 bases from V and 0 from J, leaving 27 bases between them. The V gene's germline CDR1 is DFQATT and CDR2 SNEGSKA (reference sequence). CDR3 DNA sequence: TGCAGTGCCTCCCCACATCCTCAGGGAGCCGTCATCTCTGGGGCCAACGTCCTGACTTTC. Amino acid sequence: CSASPHPQGAVISGANVLTF.

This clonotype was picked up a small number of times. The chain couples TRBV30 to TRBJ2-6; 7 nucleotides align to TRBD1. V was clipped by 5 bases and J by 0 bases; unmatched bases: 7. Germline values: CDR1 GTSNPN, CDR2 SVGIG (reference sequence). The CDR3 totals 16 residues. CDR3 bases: TGTGCCTGGGATGGACAGGCCTCCTCTGGGGCCAACGTCCTGACTTTC. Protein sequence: CAWDGQASSGANVLTF.

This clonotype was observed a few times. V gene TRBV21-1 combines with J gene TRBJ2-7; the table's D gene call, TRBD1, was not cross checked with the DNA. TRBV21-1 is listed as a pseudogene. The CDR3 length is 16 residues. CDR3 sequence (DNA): TGTGCCAGCACCCCCTCGGGTTCTAACCCCTCCTACGAGCAGTACTTC. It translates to CASTPSGSNPSYEQYF.

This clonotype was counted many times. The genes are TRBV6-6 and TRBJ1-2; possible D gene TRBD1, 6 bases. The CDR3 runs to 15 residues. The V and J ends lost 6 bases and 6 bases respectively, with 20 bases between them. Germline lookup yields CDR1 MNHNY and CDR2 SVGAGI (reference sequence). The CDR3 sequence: CASRAPGGRVDGYTF. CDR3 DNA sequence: TGTGCCAGCAGAGCCCCTGGGGGGCGGGTCGATGGCTACACCTTC.

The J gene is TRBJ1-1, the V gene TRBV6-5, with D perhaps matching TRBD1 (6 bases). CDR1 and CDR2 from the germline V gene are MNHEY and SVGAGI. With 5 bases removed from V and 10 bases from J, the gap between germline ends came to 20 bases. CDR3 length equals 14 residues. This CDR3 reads CASSAVSGVYGAFF. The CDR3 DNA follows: TGTGCCAGCAGTGCCGTCTCAGGGGTGTATGGAGCTTTCTTT.

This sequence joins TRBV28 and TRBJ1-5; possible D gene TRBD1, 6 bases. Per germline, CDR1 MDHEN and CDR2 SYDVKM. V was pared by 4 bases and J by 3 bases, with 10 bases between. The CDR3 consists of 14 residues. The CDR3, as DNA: TGTGCCAGCAGTTGGGGACAAAACAATCAGCCCCAGCATTTT. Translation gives CASSWGQNNQPQHF.

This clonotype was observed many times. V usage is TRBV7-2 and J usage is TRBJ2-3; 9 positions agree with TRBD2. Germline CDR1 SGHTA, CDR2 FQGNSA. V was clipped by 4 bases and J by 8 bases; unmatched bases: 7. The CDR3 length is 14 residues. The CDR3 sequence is CASSSERGVRTQYF. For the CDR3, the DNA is TGTGCCAGCAGCTCTGAGCGGGGGGTCCGTACGCAGTATTTT.

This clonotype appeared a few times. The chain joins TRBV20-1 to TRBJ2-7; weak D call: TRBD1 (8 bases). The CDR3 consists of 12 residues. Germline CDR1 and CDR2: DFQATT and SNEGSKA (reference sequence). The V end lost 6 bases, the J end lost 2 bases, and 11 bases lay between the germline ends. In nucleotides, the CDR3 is TGCAGTGCCACAGGGGGGGCCTACGAGCAGTACTTC. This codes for CSATGGAYEQYF.

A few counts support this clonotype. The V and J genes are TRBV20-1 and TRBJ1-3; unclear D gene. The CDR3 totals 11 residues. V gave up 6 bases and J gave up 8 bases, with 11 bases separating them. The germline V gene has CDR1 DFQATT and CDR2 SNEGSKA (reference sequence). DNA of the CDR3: TGCAGTGCCGGAAGTGGGGACACCATATATTTT. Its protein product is CSAGSGDTIYF.

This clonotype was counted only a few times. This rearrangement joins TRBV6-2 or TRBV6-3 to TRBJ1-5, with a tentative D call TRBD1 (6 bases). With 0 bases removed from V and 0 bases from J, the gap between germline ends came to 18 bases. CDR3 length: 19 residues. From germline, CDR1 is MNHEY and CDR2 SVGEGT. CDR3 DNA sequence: TGTGCCAGCAGTTACTCGAGGACAGCCGCCCGCTATAGCAATCAGCCCCAGCATTTT. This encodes CASSYSRTAARYSNQPQHF.

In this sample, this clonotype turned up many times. The CDR3 spells CASSRGGSDTQYF. For the CDR3, the DNA is TGTGCCAGCAGCCGGGGGGGGTCAGATACGCAGTATTTT. V usage is TRBV6-6 and J usage is TRBJ2-3; 8 bases fit TRBD2. V dropped 6 bases and J dropped 4; count of bases not matched to a gene: 3. Germline lookup yields CDR1 MNHNY and CDR2 SVGAGI (reference sequence). This CDR3 comprises 13 residues.

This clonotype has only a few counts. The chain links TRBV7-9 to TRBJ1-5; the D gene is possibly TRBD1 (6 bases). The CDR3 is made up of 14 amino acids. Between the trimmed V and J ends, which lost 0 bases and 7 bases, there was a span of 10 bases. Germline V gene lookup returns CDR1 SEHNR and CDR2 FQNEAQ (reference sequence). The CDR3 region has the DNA TGTGCCAGCAGCTTAGCCCCAGGGGACCAGCCCCAGCATTTT. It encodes CASSLAPGDQPQHF.

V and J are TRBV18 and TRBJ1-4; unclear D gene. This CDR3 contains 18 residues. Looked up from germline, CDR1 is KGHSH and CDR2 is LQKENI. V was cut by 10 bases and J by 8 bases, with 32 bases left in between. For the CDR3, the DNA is TGTGCCATCTTCCCCTCACACGTTACCGGGTCAAGAGGCGAAAAACTGTTTTTT. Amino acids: CAIFPSHVTGSRGEKLFF.

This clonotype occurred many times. As DNA, the CDR3 is TGTGCCAGCAGCCCCAGGGGGACGGTCACTGAAGCTTTCTTT. Translation gives CASSPRGTVTEAFF. The chain has TRBV7-2 and TRBJ1-1; 7 bases match TRBD1. The CDR3 loop spans 14 amino acids. V shed 5 bases and J 4 bases; nucleotides not matched to a gene: 7. The germline CDR1 and CDR2 sequences are SGHTA and FQGNSA.

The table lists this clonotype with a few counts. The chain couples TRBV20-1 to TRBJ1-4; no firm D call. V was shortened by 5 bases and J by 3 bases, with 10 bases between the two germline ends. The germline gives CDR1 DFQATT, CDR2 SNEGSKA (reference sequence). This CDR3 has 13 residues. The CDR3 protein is CSARRAPNEKLFF. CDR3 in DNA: TGCAGTGCTCGCCGGGCCCCTAATGAAAAACTGTTTTTT.

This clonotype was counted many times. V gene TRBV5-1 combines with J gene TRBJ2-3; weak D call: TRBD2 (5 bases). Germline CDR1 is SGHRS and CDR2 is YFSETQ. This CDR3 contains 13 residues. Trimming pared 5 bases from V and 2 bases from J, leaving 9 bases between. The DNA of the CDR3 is TGCGCCAGCAGAGAGGGATACACAGATACGCAGTATTTT. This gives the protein CASREGYTDTQYF.

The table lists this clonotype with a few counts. CDR3 in amino acids: CASRNDISYNEQFF. The CDR3 DNA reads as TGTGCCAGCAGGAACGATATCTCCTACAATGAGCAGTTCTTC. The chain couples TRBV6-6 to TRBJ2-1; no definite D call. CDR3 length: 14 residues. In germline, CDR1 is MNHNY, CDR2 SVGAGI (reference sequence). The ends were cut back, 6 bases at V and 0 bases at J, with 9 bases in the middle.

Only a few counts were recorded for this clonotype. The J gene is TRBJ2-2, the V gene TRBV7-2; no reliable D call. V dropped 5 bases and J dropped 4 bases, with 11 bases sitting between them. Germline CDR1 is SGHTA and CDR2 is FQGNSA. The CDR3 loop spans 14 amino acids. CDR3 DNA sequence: TGTGCCAGCAGCCCGAGCTATGGCACCGGGGAGCTGTTTTTT. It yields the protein CASSPSYGTGELFF.

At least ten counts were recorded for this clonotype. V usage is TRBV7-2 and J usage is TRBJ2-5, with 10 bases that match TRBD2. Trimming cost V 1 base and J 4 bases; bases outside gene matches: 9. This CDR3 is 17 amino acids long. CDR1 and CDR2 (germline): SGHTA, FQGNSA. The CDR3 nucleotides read TGTGCCAGCAGCTTAGTAATGCTAGCGGGGGTTCTAGAGACCCAGTACTTC. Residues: CASSLVMLAGVLETQYF.

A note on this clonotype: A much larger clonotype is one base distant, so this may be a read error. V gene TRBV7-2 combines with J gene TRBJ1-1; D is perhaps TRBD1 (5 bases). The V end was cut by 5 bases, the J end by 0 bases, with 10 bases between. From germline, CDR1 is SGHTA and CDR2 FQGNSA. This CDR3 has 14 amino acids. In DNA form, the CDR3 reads TGTGCCAGCAGCATAGGGACGGTGAACACTGAAGCTTTCTTT. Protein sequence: CASSIGTVNTEAFF. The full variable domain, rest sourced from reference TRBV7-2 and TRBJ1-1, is GAGVSQSPSNKVTEKGKDVELRCDPISGHTALYWYRQSLGQGLEFLIYFQGNSAPDKSGLPSDRFSAERTGGSVSTLTIQRTQQEDSAVYLCASSIGTVNTEAFFGQGTRLTVV.

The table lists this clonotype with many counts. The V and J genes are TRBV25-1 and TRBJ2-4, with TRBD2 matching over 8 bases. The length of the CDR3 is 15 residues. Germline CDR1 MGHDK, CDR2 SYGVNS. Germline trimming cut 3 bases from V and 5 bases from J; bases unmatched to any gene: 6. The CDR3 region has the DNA TGTGCCAGCAGTGACGGGGGGGCTGTTGAAAACATTCAGTACTTC. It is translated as CASSDGGAVENIQYF.

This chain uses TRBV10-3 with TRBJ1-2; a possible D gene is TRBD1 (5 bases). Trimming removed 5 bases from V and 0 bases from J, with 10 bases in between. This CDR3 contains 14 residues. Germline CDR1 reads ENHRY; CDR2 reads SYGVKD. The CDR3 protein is CAISLDSPNYGYTF. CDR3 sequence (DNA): TGTGCCATCAGTCTCGACAGTCCTAACTATGGCTACACCTTC.

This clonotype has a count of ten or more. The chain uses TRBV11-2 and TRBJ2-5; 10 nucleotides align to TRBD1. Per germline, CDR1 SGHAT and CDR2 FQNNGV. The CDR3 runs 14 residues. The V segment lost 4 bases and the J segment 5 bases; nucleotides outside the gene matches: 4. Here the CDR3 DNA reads TGTGCCAGCAGCTCGGGACAGGGGTGGGAGACCCAGTACTTC. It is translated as CASSSGQGWETQYF. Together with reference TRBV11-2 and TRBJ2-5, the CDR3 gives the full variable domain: EAGVAQSPRYKIIEKRQSVAFWCNPISGHATLYWYQQILGQGPKLLIQFQNNGVVDDSQLPKDRFSAERLKGVDSTLKIQPAKLEDSAVYLCASSSGQGWETQYFGPGTRLLVL.

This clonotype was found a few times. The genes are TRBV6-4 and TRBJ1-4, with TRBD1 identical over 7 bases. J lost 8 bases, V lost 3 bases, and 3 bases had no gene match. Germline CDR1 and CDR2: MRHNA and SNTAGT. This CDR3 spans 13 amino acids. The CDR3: CASSERTGEKLFF. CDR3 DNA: TGTGCCAGCAGTGAAAGGACAGGCGAAAAACTGTTTTTT.

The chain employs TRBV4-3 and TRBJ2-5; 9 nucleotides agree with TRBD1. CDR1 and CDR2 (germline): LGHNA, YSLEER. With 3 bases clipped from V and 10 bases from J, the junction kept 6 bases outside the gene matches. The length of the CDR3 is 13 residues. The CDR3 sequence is CASSQLRDRVQYF. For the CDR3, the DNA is TGCGCCAGCAGCCAGCTCCGGGACAGGGTCCAGTACTTC.